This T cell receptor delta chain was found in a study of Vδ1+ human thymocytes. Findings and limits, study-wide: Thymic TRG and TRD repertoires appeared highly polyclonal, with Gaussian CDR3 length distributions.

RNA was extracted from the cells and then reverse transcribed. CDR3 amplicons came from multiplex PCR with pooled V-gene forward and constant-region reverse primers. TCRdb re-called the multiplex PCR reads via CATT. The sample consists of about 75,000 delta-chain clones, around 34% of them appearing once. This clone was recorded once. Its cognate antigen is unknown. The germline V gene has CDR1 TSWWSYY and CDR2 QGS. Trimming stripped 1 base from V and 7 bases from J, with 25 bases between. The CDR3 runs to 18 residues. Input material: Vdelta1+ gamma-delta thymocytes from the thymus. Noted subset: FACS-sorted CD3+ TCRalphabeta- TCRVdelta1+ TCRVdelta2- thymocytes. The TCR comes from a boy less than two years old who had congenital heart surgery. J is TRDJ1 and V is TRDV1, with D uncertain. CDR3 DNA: TGTGCTCTTGGGGAACATCGGGTCCTCGTTAGCCTTGTAACTAAACTCATCTTT. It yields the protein CALGEHRVLVSLVTKLIF.